The next 2 T cell receptor beta chains were all read from a single sample in a study of immune cell composition in non-small cell lung cancer. Normal lung was sampled as far from the tumour as possible, at least 3 cm. Libraries were prepared by immunoSEQ multiplex PCR; TCRdb keeps only in-frame clonotypes and omits some of them. The sample lists several hundred clones; roughly 78% were seen once. The specimen was non-adjacent lung tissue. Receptor source: a human donor with non-small cell lung cancer.

The J gene is TRBJ1-1, the V gene TRBV5-5; the D is unclear. CDR3 length: 13 residues. CDR1 is SGHKS, CDR2 YYEKEE, per germline (reference sequence). V lost 5 bases and J 2 bases, leaving 10 bases between the germline ends. CDR3 amino acids: CASSPGPNTEAFF. CDR3 nucleotide sequence: TGTGCCAGCAGTCCCGGGCCAAACACTGAAGCTTTCTTT.

In this sample, this clone turned up once. For the CDR3, the DNA is TGTGCCAGCAGCAAAGAGAATTACGAGCAGTACTTC. Translating it yields CASSKENYEQYF. The chain carries TRBV21-1 and TRBJ2-7. TRBV21-1 is listed as a pseudogene. This CDR3 has 12 amino acids.